Below, 21 T cell receptor beta chains from the same sample are listed, as sequenced in a study of shared clonotypes between healthy human individuals. Naive CD8 cells were CD45RO-negative, positively selected for CCR7, excluding terminally differentiated effector memory CD45RA+ cells. The method was immunoSEQ multiplex PCR; TCRdb's version includes in-frame clones alone and lacks a portion of them. The sample lists approximately 2,200,000 clones, 85% to 95% occurring once. Sequenced input: naive CD8+ T cells from PBMCs. Receptors originate from a man between 18 and 29 years old in good health. Some clones in this sample may be carry-over from other donors' samples.

The chain couples TRBV4-1 to TRBJ2-5; D possibly corresponds to TRBD1 (6 bases). The J call may be incorrect, as the DNA end agrees better with TRBJ2-7. Germline V gives CDR1 MGHRA, CDR2 YSYEKL. This CDR3 spans 15 amino acids. The CDR3 is CASSPGTHVSYEQYF. CDR3 sequence (DNA): TGCGCCAGCAGCCCCGGGACACACGTCTCCTACGAGCAGTACTTC.

Comment on this clone: The same CDR3 can be traced to other DNA sequences in this sample. The chain carries TRBV9 and TRBJ2-2, with D unresolved. The CDR3 is made up of 14 amino acids. Deletions cut 0 bases from V and 3 bases from J, with 6 bases between. Germline V gene data show CDR1 as SGDLS and CDR2 as YYNGEE. This chain's CDR3 is CASSVGADTGELFF. The CDR3 bases are TGTGCCAGCAGCGTAGGGGCAGACACCGGGGAGCTGTTTTTT.

This rearrangement joins TRBV5-1 to TRBJ1-2; D is undetermined. Germline lookup yields CDR1 SGHRS and CDR2 YFSETQ. The CDR3 spans 13 residues. V dropped 5 bases and J dropped 1 base, with 9 bases sitting between them. The CDR3 protein is CASSHGLNYGYTF. In DNA form, the CDR3 reads TGCGCCAGCAGTCACGGACTTAACTATGGCTACACCTTC. Full variable domain (outside the CDR3, taken from reference TRBV5-1 and TRBJ1-2): KAGVTQTPRYLIKTRGQQVTLSCSPISGHRSVSWYQQTPGQGLQFLFEYFSETQRNKGNFPGRFSGRQFSNSRSEMNVSTLELGDSALYLCASSHGLNYGYTFGSGTRLTVV.

In its sample, this clone was seen once. The V call is TRBV4-2, the J call TRBJ2-1; TRBD2 is a possible D gene (5 bases). The germline V gene has CDR1 LGHNA and CDR2 YNFKEQ. V dropped 0 bases and J dropped 0 bases, with 9 bases sitting between them. The CDR3 extends over 16 amino acids. This CDR3 is CASSQDRLASYNEQFF. The CDR3 DNA reads as TGTGCCAGCAGCCAAGACCGCCTAGCCTCCTACAATGAGCAGTTCTTC.

The chain recombines TRBV30 with TRBJ2-2, with a weak D call TRBD2 (5 bases). V was trimmed by 4 bases and J by 8 bases, leaving 17 bases between them. Germline assignment: CDR1 GTSNPN and CDR2 SVGIG (reference sequence). This CDR3 region has 14 residues. DNA for the CDR3: TGTGCCTGGACCTTGGACTCGCGTGGGGGGGAGCTGTTTTTT. This translates into CAWTLDSRGGELFF.

V is TRBV19 and J is TRBJ1-2, with 11 bases that match TRBD1. The germline CDR1 and CDR2 sequences are LNHDA and SQIVND (reference sequence). V was clipped by 3 bases and J by 8 bases; unmatched bases: 8. The CDR3 consists of 15 residues. The CDR3 loop reads CASSMTRTGGYGYTF. CDR3 DNA sequence: TGTGCCAGTAGTATGACCCGGACAGGGGGCTACGGCTACACCTTC.

V and J are TRBV9 and TRBJ2-1, with 11 positions matching TRBD2. Losses at the gene ends were 4 bases for V and 2 bases for J; bases not matched to a gene: 5. CDR3 length: 16 amino acids. Germline V CDR1 and CDR2: SGDLS, YYNGEE. The CDR3 nucleotides are TGTGCCAGCAGCCCCGAACTAGCGGGAGCCTACAATGAGCAGTTCTTC. It yields the protein CASSPELAGAYNEQFF.

The chain links TRBV7-3 to TRBJ2-3; 7 bases line up with TRBD2. Germline V gives CDR1 SGHTA, CDR2 FQGTGA. The V gene end was trimmed by 5 bases and the J gene end by 0 bases; junction bases not matched to a gene: 8. The CDR3 sequence is 16 residues long. The CDR3 DNA reads TGTGCCAGCAGCCCTTGGGGTAGCGGGAGCACAGATACGCAGTATTTT. Translation: CASSPWGSGSTDTQYF. Using reference TRBV7-3 and TRBJ2-3 for the parts outside the CDR3, the full variable domain is GAGVSQTPSNKVTEKGKYVELRCDPISGHTALYWYRQSLGQGPEFLIYFQGTGAADDSGLPNDRFFAVRPEGSVSTLKIQRTERGDSAVYLCASSPWGSGSTDTQYFGPGTRLTVL.

CDR3 nucleotides: TGTGCCAGCAGACCAGGGTCGCCTGGAAACACCATATATTTT. Protein: CASRPGSPGNTIYF. The rearrangement uses TRBV7-6 and TRBJ1-3; TRBD1 might be the D (5 bases). V shed 6 bases and J shed 2 bases, with 11 bases lying between them. CDR3 size: 14 residues. The germline V gene encodes CDR1 SGHVS and CDR2 FNYEAQ.

This rearrangement joins TRBV27 to TRBJ2-7, with 8 bases lining up with TRBD1. The CDR3 consists of 14 residues. Germline V gives CDR1 MNHEY, CDR2 SMNVEV (reference sequence). V gave up 6 bases and J gave up 1 base; unmatched junction bases: 5. Here the CDR3 reads CASRRDRTSYEQYF. CDR3 DNA: TGTGCCAGCAGACGGGACAGGACGTCCTACGAGCAGTACTTC.

The rearrangement joins TRBV7-9 to TRBJ2-1; D is perhaps TRBD1 (6 bases). The CDR3 consists of 13 residues. Per the germline V gene, CDR1 is SEHNR and CDR2 is FQNEAQ (reference sequence). V lost 8 bases and J 3 bases, leaving 11 bases between the germline ends. CDR3 coding DNA: TGTGCCAGCGCCGGGACAAACTACAATGAGCAGTTCTTC. Translated: CASAGTNYNEQFF.

The V call is TRBV5-4, the J call TRBJ2-1; tentatively, D is TRBD2 (6 bases). Germline loops: CDR1 SGHNT, CDR2 YYREEE (reference sequence). Trimming stripped 7 bases from V and 8 bases from J, with 19 bases between. The CDR3 runs 14 residues. The CDR3 sequence: CASLNRDSWHEQFF. The CDR3, as DNA: TGTGCCAGCCTTAACCGGGACTCTTGGCATGAGCAGTTCTTC. Drawing the rest from reference TRBV5-4 and TRBJ2-1, the complete variable domain is ETGVTQSPTHLIKTRGQQVTLRCSSQSGHNTVSWYQQALGQGPQFIFQYYREEENGRGNFPPRFSGLQFPNYSSELNVNALELDDSALYLCASLNRDSWHEQFFGPGTRLTVL.

The rearrangement links TRBV27 to TRBJ2-7; the D is unclear. This CDR3 is 15 amino acids long. Deletions cut 4 bases from V and 2 bases from J, with 15 bases between. Germline V lookup: CDR1 MNHEY, CDR2 SMNVEV (reference sequence). The CDR3 coding sequence is TGTGCCAGCAGTTCCCTAGAGCGCGGCCCCTACGAGCAGTACTTC. Protein: CASSSLERGPYEQYF.

The CDR3 coding sequence is TGTGCCAGCAGCCCACATGGGGGGAACACTGAAGCTTTCTTT. Protein product: CASSPHGGNTEAFF. The chain combines TRBV9 with TRBJ1-1; a weak D match, TRBD1 (5 bases). CDR1 SGDLS and CDR2 YYNGEE come from the germline V gene. With 4 bases removed from V and 1 base from J, the gap between germline ends came to 11 bases. The CDR3 spans 14 residues.

The chain uses TRBV25-1 and TRBJ1-1, with a tentative D call TRBD1 (5 bases). The V gene's germline CDR1 is MGHDK and CDR2 SYGVNS. The CDR3 is made up of 15 amino acids. Trimming removed 8 bases from V and 1 base from J, with 17 bases in between. The CDR3 nucleotides read TGTGCCAGCGGGGCACTAAGCGAAGGGAACACTGAAGCTTTCTTT. This codes for CASGALSEGNTEAFF.

J is TRBJ1-6 and V is TRBV30; D gene uncertain. The ends were cut back, 2 bases at V and 7 bases at J, with 3 bases in the middle. The CDR3 consists of 11 residues. Germline CDR1 reads GTSNPN; CDR2 reads SVGIG (reference sequence). The CDR3 sequence is CAWSSNSPLHF. The CDR3 region has the DNA TGTGCCTGGAGTTCAAATTCACCCCTCCACTTT.

The chain recombines TRBV11-2 with TRBJ1-2; possible D gene TRBD1, 6 bases. There are 12 residues in the CDR3. Trimming shortened V by 7 bases and J by 8 bases, and 14 bases separated the two germline ends. CDR1 SGHAT and CDR2 FQNNGV come from the germline V gene. The CDR3 is CASTFRGDGYTF. CDR3 sequence (DNA): TGTGCCAGCACCTTTAGGGGGGACGGCTACACCTTC.

The chain has TRBV27 and TRBJ2-7; 10 bases fit TRBD1. The CDR3 extends over 15 amino acids. Germline trimming cut 10 bases from V and 4 bases from J; bases unmatched to any gene: 13. Germline V gene data show CDR1 as MNHEY and CDR2 as SMNVEV (reference sequence). CDR3 protein: CATGRVGTGVYEQYF. The CDR3 DNA reads TGTGCCACCGGAAGAGTCGGGACAGGGGTTTACGAGCAGTACTTC.

In its sample, this clone was seen once. Other DNA sequences in this specimen translate into the identical CDR3. The rearrangement uses TRBV10-3 and TRBJ2-7; D remains unclear. Germline CDR1 and CDR2: ENHRY and SYGVKD. The V gene lost 3 bases and the J gene lost 4 bases, with 13 bases spanning the gap. This CDR3 region has 14 residues. The DNA for the CDR3 is TGTGCCATCAGTGAAGGTAGGAGCGATTACGAGCAGTACTTC. Its protein is CAISEGRSDYEQYF.

The CDR3 DNA reads TGTGCCAGCAGTTTCGATAGTGGGGAGCAGTACTTC. It encodes CASSFDSGEQYF. V is TRBV28 and J is TRBJ2-7; no definite D call. CDR1 and CDR2 from the germline V gene are MDHEN and SYDVKM. The CDR3 consists of 12 residues. The germline V and J ends were trimmed by 3 bases and 7 bases, with 10 bases remaining between them.

The chain employs TRBV2 and TRBJ2-3, with 14 bases matching TRBD2. The CDR3 consists of 18 residues. The germline V gene encodes CDR1 SNHLY and CDR2 FYNNEI. V was clipped by 2 bases and J by 3 bases; unmatched bases: 7. The CDR3 bases are TGTGCCAGCAGTGAAACTGGGGGACTAGCGGGAGTAACAGATACGCAGTATTTT. It specifies CASSETGGLAGVTDTQYF.